This TCR beta chain was captured by sequencing in a study of cytomegalovirus exposure and HLA in healthy donors. The study ran its PCR with 60 Vbeta and 13 Jbeta primers. The data were produced by immunoSEQ multiplex PCR, yet TCRdb's version contains in-frame clones alone and is incomplete. In the table there are 110,000 to 150,000 clones, about 72% of which are singletons. Sequencing was performed on PBMCs. This clonotype was obtained from a man in his 60s in good health and CMV-seronegative.

CDR3 sequence: CASSVETSGNNEQFF. CDR3 DNA sequence: TGTGCCAGCAGCGTAGAGACTAGCGGTAACAATGAGCAGTTCTTC. J is TRBJ2-1 and V is TRBV9, with 9 bases lining up with TRBD2. This CDR3 spans 15 amino acids. Germline V lookup: CDR1 SGDLS, CDR2 YYNGEE. J lost 5 bases, V lost 0 bases, and 3 bases had no gene match.